What follows is one T cell receptor (beta chain) and its context. What this receptor recognizes is not known. Base qualities are not recorded, but no much larger clone differs from it by a single base. This specimen comes from a study of CD8+ T cells in alopecia areata (dated by TCRdb to 2017 to 2018). For the wider study: The treated patients, all with moderate-to-severe alopecia areata, were enrolled in an open-label pilot trial of oral tofacitinib given at 5 to 10 mg twice daily. Patients stayed on tofacitinib for 6 to 18 months and then had 6 months of follow-up off drug so that delayed response and recurrence could be assessed. High-throughput TCRbeta sequencing was used to examine T cell clonal expansion in alopecia areata in both the C3H/HeJ mouse model and human patients. Scalp tissue and sorted CD4+ and CD8+ peripheral blood T cells from patchy and totalis/universalis alopecia areata patients and from healthy controls were covered by human TCRbeta sequencing. Patients on tofacitinib were biopsied at baseline and after 4 and 24 weeks of treatment, and several of the patients also had a later scalp biopsy. Clonality in the scalp was compared among normal scalp (n=4), patchy alopecia areata scalp (n=8), and alopecia totalis/universalis scalp (n=8). The RNA source kit depended on sample type: the PAXgene miRNA kit for fixed scalp, the miRNeasy kit for PBMCs, and the RNeasy kit for mouse skin. immunoSEQ multiplex PCR using 35 Vbeta forward primers and 13 Jbeta reverse primers was used to amplify TCRbeta CDR3 regions. Here is what the overall study found, with its caveats: Unlike mouse skin, which is dominated by gammadelta T cells, normal human skin has resident alphabeta T cells that are also sequenced, and this complicates analysis of the scalp TCR repertoire. Lesional scalp, especially in alopecia totalis/universalis, showed higher clonality and more expanded CD8+ clones than normal scalp, suggesting antigenic drive. TCR sequences shared between patients were less clear than in mice, possibly partly because of HLA diversity in the patient population.

The time point label here, explained by the study, means: baseline before oral tofacitinib. Lesional scalp punch biopsies and peripheral blood were collected from alopecia areata patients. Human scalp biopsies were fixed immediately in PAXgene tissue containers. Taken from cysteine to phenylalanine, the CDR3 has 15 residues. The entry retains the CDR3 DNA only, 45 bases that are in frame from base 1. V has 1 base trimmed and J has 13 bases trimmed; junction bases matching no gene number 8. The germline V gene encodes CDR1 MDHEN and CDR2 SYDVKM. Library preparation was by the immunoSEQ multiplex PCR assay. RNA was extracted from all samples and reverse transcribed into cDNA as template for TCR sequencing. SuperScript III was used for first-strand cDNA synthesis, primed with a 2:1 mix of oligo-dT and random hexamers. A synthetic immune receptor repertoire was used to assess amplification bias, and residual bias was removed computationally. Per the original workflow: Raw reads were preprocessed for error removal, and CDR3 was defined according to IMGT conventions as running from the conserved cysteine to phenylalanine. Clonality was calculated as 1 minus Shannon entropy normalized by log2 of the number of productive unique TCRs. Whether scalp clones were CD4 or CD8 was inferred by matching scalp TCRbeta sequences against CD4 and CD8 repertoires sorted from blood. TCRdb retrieved this table from immuneACCESS and kept in-frame rearrangements only. Not all clones are present; in checked studies, unresolved V genes account for under half, and no reason is known for the remainder. The D gene and trimming were derived from the DNA, and the V and J assignments and clone size from that table. The sample profile shows approximately 7,500 clones; nearly 70% of them were found once. The ten largest account for around an eighth of the sample.

Rearrangement joined TRBV28 to TRBJ2-1; 12 central bases correspond to TRBD2. Sequencing used skin, obtained at week 0. This TCR derives from a human donor with alopecia areata. The CDR3 here reads CASSLFERTSGDQFF. The bases are TGTGCCAGCAGTTTATTTGAGCGGACTAGCGGGGATCAGTTCTTC.